These 25 T cell receptor beta chains share one sample of origin, sequenced in a study of low-dose radiotherapy and immunotherapy resistance in tumors. cDNA synthesis used a TRAV/TRBV-specific primer set for both chains. The PCR that amplified TCRs ran for 20 cycles, relying on a constant-region primer and a V-primer adapter. TCRdb analysed the reads with MiXCR anew, one entry per CDR3 protein. This table has approximately 18,000 distinct CDR3 sequences, around 74% appearing once. The receptors come from a human donor with advanced metastatic prostate, ovarian, gallbladder or colorectal cancer (not recorded which). This table probably holds off-target reads from a library built for another chain.

The V and J genes are TRBV11-1 and TRBJ2-7, with D tentatively TRBD1 (5 bases). The V end was cut by 5 bases, the J end by 0 bases, with 20 bases between. CDR1 and CDR2 (germline): SGHAT, FQDESV (reference sequence). The CDR3 sequence is 17 residues long. CDR3 in DNA: TGTGCCAGCAGCCCCCCCCCTGTGGGCAGGGTCTCCTACGAGCAGTACTTC. Residues: CASSPPPVGRVSYEQYF.

This clonotype is medium-sized by share. The V call is TRBV6-5, the J call TRBJ2-7; 8 bases map to TRBD2. Trimming took 2 bases from V and 0 from J; bases not matched to a gene: 15. Germline V CDR1 and CDR2: MNHEY, SVGAGI. The CDR3 covers 19 residues. Here the CDR3 reads CASSYRGNVKAGVSYEQYF. The CDR3, as DNA: TGTGCCAGCAGTTACAGGGGGAACGTTAAAGCGGGAGTCTCCTACGAGCAGTACTTC.

The V gene is TRBV19, the J gene TRBJ2-1; a possible D gene is TRBD2 (6 bases). The CDR3 is made up of 15 amino acids. CDR1 is LNHDA, CDR2 SQIVND, per germline (reference sequence). Trimming pared 2 bases from V and 4 bases from J, leaving 12 bases between. Here the CDR3 reads CASSISAEGYNEQFF. The CDR3 nucleotides read TGTGCCAGTAGTATATCCGCGGAGGGATACAATGAGCAGTTCTTC.

The genes are TRBV28 and TRBJ2-2; D remains unclear. The germline CDR1 and CDR2 sequences are MDHEN and SYDVKM. V was trimmed by 3 bases and J by 7 bases, leaving 9 bases between them. This CDR3 contains 13 residues. CDR3 nucleotides: TGTGCCAGCAGTTTTCCCTTGGACGGGGAGCTGTTTTTT. This codes for CASSFPLDGELFF. The full variable domain, with the rest looked up from reference TRBV28 and TRBJ2-2, is DVKVTQSSRYLVKRTGEKVFLECVQDMDHENMFWYRQDPGLGLRLIYFSYDVKMKEKGDIPEGYSVSREKKERFSLILESASTNQTSMYLCASSFPLDGELFFGEGSRLTVL.

The rearrangement uses TRBV5-1 and TRBJ1-1; 8 positions agree with TRBD1. Germline V lookup: CDR1 SGHRS, CDR2 YFSETQ. V gave up 4 bases and J gave up 0 bases; unmatched junction bases: 2. The CDR3 runs 14 residues. CDR3 region: CASSETGVNTEAFF. The DNA for the CDR3 is TGCGCCAGCAGCGAGACAGGGGTGAACACTGAAGCTTTCTTT.

This chain links TRBV6-4 with TRBJ2-1; D perhaps matches TRBD2 (7 bases). The germline V gene has CDR1 MRHNA and CDR2 SNTAGT. CDR3 length: 21 residues. V lost 0 bases, J lost 1 base, and 25 bases lay in between. The CDR3 bases are TGTGCCAGCAGTGACTCTGGGGGGGGGGCCCTCTTGCTCCCATCCTACAATGAGCAGTTCTTC. Residues: CASSDSGGGALLLPSYNEQFF.

The V and J genes are TRBV5-1 and TRBJ1-1; D remains ambiguous. The germline V gene has CDR1 SGHRS and CDR2 YFSETQ. V was clipped by 4 bases and J by 1 base, with 11 bases between them. The length of the CDR3 is 14 residues. The CDR3 DNA sequence: TGCGCCAGCAGCCCAGTCCGACAGAACACTGAAGCTTTCTTT. Translating it yields CASSPVRQNTEAFF.

This chain uses TRBV29-1 with TRBJ2-5, with 12 bases lining up with TRBD2. The CDR3 extends over 14 amino acids. V dropped 8 bases and J dropped 4; count of bases not matched to a gene: 8. CDR1 is SQVTM, CDR2 ANQGSEA, per germline. CDR3 region: CSPPTSGRGETQYF. For the CDR3, the DNA is TGCAGCCCTCCGACTAGCGGGAGAGGAGAGACCCAGTACTTC.

The CDR3 DNA is TGTGCCAGCATCGCTAGATGCACAGATACGCAGTATTTT. This sequence encodes CASIARCTDTQYF. J is TRBJ2-3 and V is TRBV21-1; TRBD2, the table's D call, lacks a check against the DNA. TRBV21-1 is assigned pseudogene status. This CDR3 contains 13 residues.

The rearrangement links TRBV9 to TRBJ2-2; D remains ambiguous. The germline V gene encodes CDR1 SGDLS and CDR2 YYNGEE. Trimming took off 0 bases at V and 2 bases at J, with 5 bases between the two ends. The CDR3 has 14 amino acids. The DNA for the CDR3 is TGTGCCAGCAGCGTAGAACCTAACACCGGGGAGCTGTTTTTT. It codes for CASSVEPNTGELFF.

The chain recombines TRBV6-1 with TRBJ2-4; TRBD1 matches at 9 bases. Germline-derived CDR1 and CDR2 are MNHNS and SASEGT. V lost 4 bases, J lost 8 bases, and 6 bases stayed unmatched. The CDR3 is made up of 14 amino acids. The CDR3 protein is CASSGPDRGDIQYF. The CDR3 nucleotides read TGTGCCAGCAGTGGACCGGACAGGGGTGACATTCAGTACTTC.

V is TRBV20-1 and J is TRBJ2-7; 13 positions match TRBD2. CDR1 and CDR2 (germline): DFQATT, SNEGSKA (reference sequence). The J segment lost 8 bases and the V segment lost 2 bases, leaving 3 bases of the junction unmatched. This CDR3 contains 13 residues. For the CDR3, the DNA is TGCAGTGCTAGAAGGGGACTAGCGGGACAGCAGTACTTC. Translation gives CSARRGLAGQQYF.

The CDR3 DNA sequence: TGTGCCAGCAGTCAACGTACGGGACGCTCGCCGGGGTACACCTTC. It codes for CASSQRTGRSPGYTF. The V and J genes are TRBV6-6 and TRBJ1-2, with a weak D call TRBD1 (5 bases). Germline V gene data show CDR1 as MNHNY and CDR2 as SVGAGI (reference sequence). V lost 5 bases and J 11 bases, leaving 24 bases between the germline ends. This CDR3 contains 15 residues.

The chain recombines TRBV11-2 with TRBJ1-1; D is possibly TRBD1 (5 bases). CDR1 and CDR2 from the germline V gene are SGHAT and FQNNGV. The CDR3 spans 16 residues. V lost 5 bases and J lost 4, with 20 bases in between. This CDR3 reads CASSPPGFIRGTEAFF. CDR3 in DNA: TGTGCCAGCAGCCCCCCTGGGTTTATAAGGGGCACTGAAGCTTTCTTT.

The genes are TRBV12-3 or TRBV12-4 and TRBJ2-5; 9 nucleotides align to TRBD1. The J segment lost 5 bases and the V segment lost 5 bases, leaving 3 bases of the junction unmatched. The CDR3 totals 13 residues. The CDR3 spells CASSGQGYETQYF. CDR3 DNA sequence: TGTGCCAGCAGTGGACAGGGGTATGAGACCCAGTACTTC.

The chain employs TRBV7-3 and TRBJ1-1; D unclear. Germline V gives CDR1 SGHTA, CDR2 FQGTGA. The CDR3 spans 16 residues. Trimming left V 5 bases short and J 2 bases short, with 18 bases between. DNA of the CDR3: TGTGCCAGCAGCGTACACAAAGGAGGCGGTAACACTGAAGCTTTCTTT. Protein sequence: CASSVHKGGGNTEAFF.

This clonotype appeared once. The rearrangement uses TRBV28 and TRBJ1-5, with 9 bases aligning to TRBD1. The germline V gene has CDR1 MDHEN and CDR2 SYDVKM. The CDR3 spans 15 residues. V dropped 5 bases and J dropped 9; count of bases not matched to a gene: 11. The CDR3 DNA sequence: TGTGCCAGCAGTGTATCGACAGGGGGAGGTCCGCCCCAGCATTTT. Its translation is CASSVSTGGGPPQHF.

This chain uses TRBV7-2 with TRBJ2-7; 8 bases are shared with TRBD2. The junction had 7 bases not matched to a gene; V was cut back by 2 bases and J by 7 bases. The CDR3 extends over 14 amino acids. The germline V gene encodes CDR1 SGHTA and CDR2 FQGNSA. CDR3 in amino acids: CASSLRAGGKEQYF. The DNA of the CDR3 is TGTGCCAGCAGCTTACGGGCGGGAGGTAAAGAGCAGTACTTC.

V usage is TRBV20-1 and J usage is TRBJ2-3; D may be TRBD2 (6 bases). The CDR3 consists of 13 residues. CDR1 DFQATT and CDR2 SNEGSKA come from the germline V gene (reference sequence). V lost 5 bases and J 2 bases, leaving 11 bases between the germline ends. Here the CDR3 reads CSARDSYTDTQYF. The CDR3 DNA is TGCAGTGCTCGGGACTCGTACACAGATACGCAGTATTTT.

The J gene is TRBJ2-3, the V gene TRBV29-1; D is possibly TRBD1 (6 bases). Germline CDR1 is SQVTM and CDR2 is ANQGSEA. The CDR3 is 16 amino acids. Trimming removed 2 bases from V and 1 base from J, with 16 bases in between. The CDR3 DNA follows: TGCAGCGTTGAATTGAGAGGGGGACAAGGCACAGATACGCAGTATTTT. Translation gives CSVELRGGQGTDTQYF.

The V and J genes are TRBV13 and TRBJ2-5, with 8 bases fitting TRBD2. The germline V gene has CDR1 PRHDT and CDR2 FYEKMQ (reference sequence). CDR3 length: 14 amino acids. Trimming at V came to 5 bases and at J to 5 bases, leaving 7 bases not matched to a gene. CDR3 nucleotides: TGTGCCAGCAGCATCGGGGGGGCCCATGAGACCCAGTACTTC. Translating gives CASSIGGAHETQYF.

CDR3 loop: CASRDFMNEQFF. For the CDR3, the DNA is TGTGCCAGCAGGGACTTCATGAATGAGCAGTTCTTC. The genes are TRBV6-1 and TRBJ2-1; D perhaps matches TRBD2 (5 bases). Germline CDR1 MNHNS, CDR2 SASEGT. The CDR3 has 12 amino acids. V dropped 6 bases and J dropped 7 bases, with 10 bases sitting between them.

The chain couples TRBV6-2 or TRBV6-3 to TRBJ1-1; D uncertain. The CDR3 loop spans 13 amino acids. The germline V and J ends were trimmed by 7 bases and 5 bases, with 14 bases remaining between them. The V gene's germline CDR1 is MNHEY and CDR2 SVGEGT. The CDR3, as DNA: TGTGCCAGCAAAATAGCGTCGCAGACTGAAGCTTTCTTT. This encodes CASKIASQTEAFF.

CDR3 DNA sequence: TGCGCCAGCAGCTTCAACACAGATACGCAGTATTTT. Amino acid sequence: CASSFNTDTQYF. The rearrangement links TRBV5-1 to TRBJ2-3; unclear D gene. V was trimmed by 2 bases and J by 2 bases, leaving 3 bases between them. The germline CDR1 and CDR2 sequences are SGHRS and YFSETQ. There are 12 residues in the CDR3.

A single count supports this clonotype. CDR3 sequence reads: CAISEGADNSPLHF. CDR3 sequence (DNA): TGTGCCATCAGTGAAGGGGCGGATAATTCACCCCTCCACTTT. This chain links TRBV10-3 with TRBJ1-6, with D tentatively TRBD1 (5 bases). This CDR3 is 14 amino acids long. Germline CDR1 and CDR2: ENHRY and SYGVKD. V lost 3 bases and J lost 5, with 8 bases in between.